The sequence of this T cell receptor beta chain was determined in a study of T cell changes during pregnancy in multiple sclerosis. Germline V lookup: CDR1 SGDLS, CDR2 YYNGEE. The CDR3 spans 16 residues. The V gene lost 7 bases and the J gene lost 1 base, with 15 bases spanning the gap. Sequenced by immunoSEQ multiplex PCR; TCRdb stores in-frame clones only, minus some. The sample carries about 70,000 clones, 85% to 95% recorded once. The receptor was derived from a female donor in good health, enrolled as a control in a pregnancy study. The specimen was CD8+ T cells from peripheral blood mononuclear cells, collected in the third trimester of pregnancy. The rearrangement joins TRBV9 to TRBJ2-6; D might be TRBD2 (5 bases). The CDR3 loop is CASGVSRGSGANVLTF. The CDR3, as DNA: TGTGCCAGCGGGGTTTCTCGGGGATCTGGGGCCAACGTCCTGACTTTC.